This TCR beta chain is drawn from a study of T cell repertoires in cytomegalovirus infection. Study-level background: CMV epitopes, recently identified HLA-C-restricted and well-studied HLA-B-restricted, were used. CMV infection together with matching HLA type was indicated by public TCR beta signatures. Findings and caveats of the study: The response measured ex vivo was dominated by TCR beta clonotypes (HLA-C-restricted and CMV-specific). Of the TCR beta families, the public ones yielded a cumulative frequency that identified carriers of CMV plus the relevant HLA.

This clonotype showed up just a few times. Its antigen is as yet unknown. TCRdb reprocessed the reads via MiXCR and lists one record per CDR3 protein. Here the sample spans fewer than 650,000 distinct CDR3 sequences, 40% being singletons. The germline gives CDR1 ENHRY, CDR2 SYGVKD. CDR3 length: 14 amino acids. V was clipped by 10 bases and J by 0 bases, with 12 bases between them. The sequences come from cultured PBMCs, collected from culture after CMV antigen stimulation. The sequence was collected from a human donor in good health (CMV status not recorded). Some clones in this sample may be carry-over from other donors' samples. The gene calls are TRBV10-3 and TRBJ2-2; D not certain. CDR3 DNA: TGTGCCACCCATCAACCCGCGAACACCGGGGAGCTGTTTTTT. It yields the protein CATHQPANTGELFF.